The 12 T cell receptor beta chains listed next were all sequenced from one sample in a study of cytomegalovirus exposure and HLA in healthy donors. Some clones are missing from TCRdb's copy, which holds only in-frame ones; the method was immunoSEQ multiplex PCR. The data show a few hundred thousand clones, 90% seen once. Sequenced: PBMCs. The receptors were gathered from a woman aged 18-30 years in good health and CMV-seronegative.

The chain links TRBV4-3 to TRBJ2-7, with D tentatively TRBD1 (6 bases). Germline CDR1 reads LGHNA; CDR2 reads YSLEER. V dropped 4 bases and J dropped 2 bases, with 15 bases sitting between them. The CDR3 consists of 15 residues. CDR3 protein: CASSPGVDAPYEQYF. The CDR3, as DNA: TGCGCCAGCAGCCCAGGGGTAGACGCCCCCTACGAGCAGTACTTC.

J is TRBJ2-3 and V is TRBV6-4; possibly TRBD2 for D (7 bases). This CDR3 has 13 amino acids. Looked up from germline, CDR1 is MRHNA and CDR2 is SNTAGT. The ends were cut back, 3 bases at V and 6 bases at J, with 10 bases in the middle. DNA for the CDR3: TGTGCCAGCAGTGAGGGGAGGGGGGATACGCAGTATTTT. Its translation is CASSEGRGDTQYF.

This sequence joins TRBV28 and TRBJ2-7, with D possibly being TRBD1 (6 bases). The CDR3 extends over 15 amino acids. Germline V gene data show CDR1 as MDHEN and CDR2 as SYDVKM. Trimming pared 5 bases from V and 3 bases from J, leaving 17 bases between. As DNA, the CDR3 is TGTGCCAGCAGTCATCAACAGGGTCGGAACTACGAGCAGTACTTC. This codes for CASSHQQGRNYEQYF. Based on the CDR3 plus reference TRBV28 and TRBJ2-7, the full variable domain is DVKVTQSSRYLVKRTGEKVFLECVQDMDHENMFWYRQDPGLGLRLIYFSYDVKMKEKGDIPEGYSVSREKKERFSLILESASTNQTSMYLCASSHQQGRNYEQYFGPGTRLTVT.

The chain employs TRBV29-1 and TRBJ2-3; D is unresolved. The germline V gene encodes CDR1 SQVTM and CDR2 ANQGSEA. The length of the CDR3 is 10 residues. The V end was cut by 4 bases, the J end by 5 bases, with 4 bases between. This CDR3 reads CSVVRDTQYF. The CDR3 DNA sequence: TGCAGCGTTGTGAGAGATACGCAGTATTTT.

The rearrangement joins TRBV13 to TRBJ2-5, with D possibly matching TRBD2 (5 bases). The CDR3 extends over 17 amino acids. Between the trimmed V and J ends, which lost 0 bases and 1 base, there was a span of 15 bases. CDR1 is PRHDT and CDR2 is FYEKMQ in the germline V gene (reference sequence). The DNA for the CDR3 is TGTGCCAGCAGCTTAGGGACTACGGGCAGAGTCCAAGAGACCCAGTACTTC. This codes for CASSLGTTGRVQETQYF.

This clone appeared a single time. The J gene is TRBJ1-2, the V gene TRBV4-3; no definite D call. Germline V gives CDR1 LGHNA, CDR2 YSLEER. V gave up 0 bases and J gave up 2 bases, with 7 bases separating them. The CDR3 has 14 residues. This CDR3 reads CASSQDAGNYGYTF. Written as DNA, the CDR3 is TGCGCCAGCAGCCAAGATGCCGGGAACTATGGCTACACCTTC.

The chain is built from TRBV19 and TRBJ1-2, with TRBD1 identical over 8 bases. The germline CDR1 and CDR2 sequences are LNHDA and SQIVND (reference sequence). There are 13 residues in the CDR3. The V segment lost 5 bases and the J segment 5 bases; nucleotides outside the gene matches: 4. The CDR3 spells CASSDRQGYGYTF. The DNA of the CDR3 is TGTGCCAGTAGTGACCGACAGGGGTATGGCTACACCTTC.

The CDR3 spells CASYPRGRTQYF. For the CDR3, the DNA is TGTGCCAGCTATCCAAGAGGCAGGACCCAGTACTTC. The chain links TRBV6-5 to TRBJ2-5, with D unresolved. Germline V lookup: CDR1 MNHEY, CDR2 SVGAGI. This CDR3 has 12 residues. Trimming shortened V by 8 bases and J by 7 bases, and 14 bases separated the two germline ends.

This clone was seen a few times. The V gene is TRBV27, the J gene TRBJ1-6, with TRBD1 identical over 8 bases. This CDR3 spans 16 amino acids. Germline V gene sequence: CDR1 MNHEY, CDR2 SMNVEV (reference sequence). V shed 2 bases, J shed 9 bases, and the junction held 9 bases outside the gene matches. In nucleotides, the CDR3 is TGTGCCAGCAGTTTAAATTGGGCCGGACAGGGTTCACCCCTCCACTTT. Its translation: CASSLNWAGQGSPLHF.

The chain combines TRBV19 with TRBJ2-7, with TRBD2 identical over 11 bases. The J segment lost 5 bases and the V segment lost 5 bases, leaving 8 bases of the junction unmatched. The CDR3 length is 15 residues. The germline V gene encodes CDR1 LNHDA and CDR2 SQIVND (reference sequence). CDR3 DNA sequence: TGTGCCAGTAGTTCCTCGGGACTAGCGGTTGACGAGCAGTACTTC. It specifies CASSSSGLAVDEQYF.

This chain links TRBV18 with TRBJ1-1, with D possibly TRBD1 on 5 matching bases. CDR1 is KGHSH, CDR2 LQKENI, per germline. V lost 5 bases, J lost 11 bases, and 12 bases lay in between. CDR3 length: 11 residues. The CDR3 sequence is CASSRGAGAFF. CDR3 bases: TGTGCCAGCTCAAGGGGCGCCGGGGCTTTCTTT.

The chain has TRBV7-9 and TRBJ1-1; 10 bases match TRBD1. The germline gives CDR1 SEHNR, CDR2 FQNEAQ (reference sequence). The CDR3 has 16 amino acids. J gave up 1 base and V 5 bases, and 7 bases lay outside the gene matches. CDR3 region: CASSPRDRGSNTEAFF. In nucleotides, the CDR3 is TGTGCCAGCAGCCCCCGGGACAGGGGATCGAACACTGAAGCTTTCTTT.